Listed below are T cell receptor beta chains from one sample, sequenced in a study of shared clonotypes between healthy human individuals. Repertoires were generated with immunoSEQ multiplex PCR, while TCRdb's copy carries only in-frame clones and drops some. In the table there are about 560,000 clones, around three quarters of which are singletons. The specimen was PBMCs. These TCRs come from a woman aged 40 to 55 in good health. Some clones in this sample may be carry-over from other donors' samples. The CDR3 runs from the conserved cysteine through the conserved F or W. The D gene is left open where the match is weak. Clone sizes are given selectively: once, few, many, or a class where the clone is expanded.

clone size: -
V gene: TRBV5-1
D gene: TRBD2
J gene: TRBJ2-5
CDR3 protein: CASSLGTSGRDETQYF
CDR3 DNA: TGCGCCAGCAGCTTGGGGACTAGCGGGAGAGATGAGACCCAGTACTTC

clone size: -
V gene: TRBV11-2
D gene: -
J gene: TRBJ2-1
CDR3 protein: CASSPTTASGQFF
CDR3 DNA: TGTGCCAGCAGCCCTACTACAGCATCCGGGCAGTTCTTC

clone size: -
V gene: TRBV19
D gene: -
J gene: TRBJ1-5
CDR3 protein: CASSIDRSREYSQPQHF
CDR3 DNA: TGTGCCAGTAGTATAGATCGTTCCAGGGAATATAGTCAGCCCCAGCATTTT

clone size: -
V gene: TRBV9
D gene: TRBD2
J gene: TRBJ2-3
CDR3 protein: CASSTAGGGTDTQYF
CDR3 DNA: TGTGCCAGCAGCACAGCGGGAGGGGGCACAGATACGCAGTATTTT

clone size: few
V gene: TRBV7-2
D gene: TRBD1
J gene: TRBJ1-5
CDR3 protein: CASSLGTDQPQHF
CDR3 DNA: TGTGCCAGCAGCCTTGGGACAGATCAGCCCCAGCATTTT

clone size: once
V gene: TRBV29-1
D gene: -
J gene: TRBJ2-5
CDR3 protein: CSVGWTETQETQYF
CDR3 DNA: TGCAGCGTGGGCTGGACAGAAACCCAAGAGACCCAGTACTTC

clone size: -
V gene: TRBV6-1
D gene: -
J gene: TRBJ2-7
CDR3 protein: CASPDGAGVEQYF
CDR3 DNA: TGTGCCAGCCCCGATGGGGCAGGGGTCGAGCAGTACTTC

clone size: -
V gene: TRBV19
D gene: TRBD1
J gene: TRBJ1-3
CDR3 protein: CASSMGDSTGNTIYF
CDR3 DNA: TGTGCCAGTAGTATGGGGGACAGCACTGGAAACACCATATATTTT

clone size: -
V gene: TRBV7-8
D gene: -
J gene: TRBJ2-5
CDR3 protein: CASSLDLAVQETQYF
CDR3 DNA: TGTGCCAGCAGCTTAGATCTGGCGGTACAAGAGACCCAGTACTTC

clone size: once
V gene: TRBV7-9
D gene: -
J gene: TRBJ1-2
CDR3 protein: CASSLVGPSGGYTF
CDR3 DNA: TGTGCCAGCAGCTTGGTGGGCCCGTCGGGGGGCTACACCTTC

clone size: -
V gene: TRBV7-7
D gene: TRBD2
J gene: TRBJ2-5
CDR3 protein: CASSSLGGIETQYF
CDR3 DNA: TGTGCCAGCAGCTCACTGGGGGGGATTGAGACCCAGTACTTC

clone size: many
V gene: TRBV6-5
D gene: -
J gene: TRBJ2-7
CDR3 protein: CASSYSFWGHYEQYF
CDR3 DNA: TGTGCCAGCAGTTACTCGTTTTGGGGGCACTACGAGCAGTACTTC

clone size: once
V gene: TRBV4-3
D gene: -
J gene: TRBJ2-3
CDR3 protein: CASSQEQGDYTDTQYF
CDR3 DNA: TGCGCCAGCAGCCAAGAGCAGGGGGACTACACAGATACGCAGTATTTT

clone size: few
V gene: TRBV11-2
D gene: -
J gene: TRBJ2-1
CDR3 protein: CASSFRPPNRVDEQFF
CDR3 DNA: TGTGCCAGCAGCTTTCGCCCCCCGAACAGGGTCGATGAGCAGTTCTTC

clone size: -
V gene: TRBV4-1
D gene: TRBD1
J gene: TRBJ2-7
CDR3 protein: CASSQEGGQGWYEQYF
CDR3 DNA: TGCGCCAGCAGCCAAGAGGGGGGACAGGGTTGGTACGAGCAGTACTTC

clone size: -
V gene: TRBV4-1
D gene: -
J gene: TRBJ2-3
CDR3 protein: CASSLQSTDTQYF
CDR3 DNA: TGCGCCAGCAGCCTCCAGAGCACAGATACGCAGTATTTT

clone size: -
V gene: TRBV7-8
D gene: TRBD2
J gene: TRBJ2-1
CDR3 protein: CASSLAGGLADNEQFF
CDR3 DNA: TGTGCCAGCAGCTTAGCGGGGGGACTAGCGGACAATGAGCAGTTCTTC

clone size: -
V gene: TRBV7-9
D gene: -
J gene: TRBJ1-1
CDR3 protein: CASAYPNTEAFF
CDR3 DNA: TGTGCCAGCGCCTACCCTAACACTGAAGCTTTCTTT

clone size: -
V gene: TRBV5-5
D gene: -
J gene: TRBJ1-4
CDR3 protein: CASSLDRANEKLFF
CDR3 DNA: TGTGCCAGCAGCTTGGATCGGGCAAACGAAAAACTGTTTTTT

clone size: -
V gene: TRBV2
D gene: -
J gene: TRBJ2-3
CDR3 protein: CASSEDSGTDTQYF
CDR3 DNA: TGTGCCAGCAGTGAAGACAGCGGCACAGATACGCAGTATTTT

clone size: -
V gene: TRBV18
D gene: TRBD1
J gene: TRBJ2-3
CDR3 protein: CASSPPGGQRTDTQYF
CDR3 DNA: TGTGCCAGCTCACCACCAGGGGGCCAAAGAACAGATACGCAGTATTTT

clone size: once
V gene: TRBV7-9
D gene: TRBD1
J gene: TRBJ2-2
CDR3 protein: CASSPGQGADGELFF
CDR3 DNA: TGTGCCAGCAGCCCCGGACAGGGGGCGGACGGGGAGCTGTTTTTT

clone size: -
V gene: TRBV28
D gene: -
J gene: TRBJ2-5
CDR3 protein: CASSFQVETQYF
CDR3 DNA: TGTGCCAGCAGTTTCCAGGTGGAGACCCAGTACTTC

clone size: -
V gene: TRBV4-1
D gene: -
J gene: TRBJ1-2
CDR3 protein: CASSQGRGRDGYTF
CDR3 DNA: TGCGCCAGCAGCCAAGGGAGAGGCAGGGATGGCTACACCTTC

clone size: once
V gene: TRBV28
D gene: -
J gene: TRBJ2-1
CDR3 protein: CASSFAGSPYNEQFF
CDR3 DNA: TGTGCCAGCAGTTTTGCGGGGAGCCCATACAATGAGCAGTTCTTC

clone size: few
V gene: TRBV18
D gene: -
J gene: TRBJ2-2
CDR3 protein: CASSPPAGSFTGELFF
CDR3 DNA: TGTGCCAGCTCACCACCGGCTGGCAGTTTCACCGGGGAGCTGTTTTTT

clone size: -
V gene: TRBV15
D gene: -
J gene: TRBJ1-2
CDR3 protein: CATSPAGNYGYTF
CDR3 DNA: TGTGCCACCAGCCCCGCAGGGAACTATGGCTACACCTTC

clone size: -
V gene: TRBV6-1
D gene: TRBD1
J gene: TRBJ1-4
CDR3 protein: CASSADRVSEKLFF
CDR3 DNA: TGTGCCAGCAGTGCAGACAGGGTCTCCGAAAAACTGTTTTTT

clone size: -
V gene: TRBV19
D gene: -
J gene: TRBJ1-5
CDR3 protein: CASSVGPAGPQHF
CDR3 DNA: TGTGCCAGTAGTGTTGGCCCCGCCGGGCCCCAGCATTTT

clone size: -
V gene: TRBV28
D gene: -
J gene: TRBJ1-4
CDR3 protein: CASRAGGLINEKLFF
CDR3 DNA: TGTGCCAGCAGGGCCGGGGGACTGATTAATGAAAAACTGTTTTTT

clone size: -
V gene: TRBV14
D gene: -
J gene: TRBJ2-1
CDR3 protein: CASSQDGPAAYNEQFF
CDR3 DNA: TGTGCCAGCAGCCAAGACGGGCCGGCAGCCTACAATGAGCAGTTCTTC

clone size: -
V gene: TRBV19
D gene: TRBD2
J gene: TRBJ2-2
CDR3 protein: CASSKRELDGELFF
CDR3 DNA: TGTGCCAGTAGCAAGCGGGAGTTGGACGGGGAGCTGTTTTTT

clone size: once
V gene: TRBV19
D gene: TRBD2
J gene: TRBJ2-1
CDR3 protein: CASSGFTSGSQNEQFF
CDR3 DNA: TGTGCCAGTAGTGGGTTCACTAGCGGGAGTCAGAATGAGCAGTTCTTC

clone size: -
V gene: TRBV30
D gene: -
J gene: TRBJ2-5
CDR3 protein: CARSALRETQYF
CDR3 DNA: TGTGCCCGGAGTGCCCTTAGGGAGACCCAGTACTTC

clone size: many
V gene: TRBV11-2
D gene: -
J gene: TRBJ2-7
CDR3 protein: CASSDKDYEQYF
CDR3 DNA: TGTGCCAGCAGCGACAAGGATTACGAGCAGTACTTC

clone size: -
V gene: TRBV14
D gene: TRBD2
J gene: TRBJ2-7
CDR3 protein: CASSQELAGDEQYF
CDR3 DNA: TGTGCCAGCAGCCAAGAGCTAGCGGGAGATGAGCAGTACTTC

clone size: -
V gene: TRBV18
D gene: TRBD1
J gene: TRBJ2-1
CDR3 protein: CASSPQAGTGVFNEQFF
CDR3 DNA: TGTGCCAGCTCACCGCAAGCCGGGACAGGGGTTTTCAATGAGCAGTTCTTC

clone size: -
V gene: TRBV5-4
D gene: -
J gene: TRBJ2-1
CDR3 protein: CASSLAGTNVQFF
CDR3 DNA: TGTGCCAGCAGCTTGGCCGGAACGAACGTGCAGTTCTTC

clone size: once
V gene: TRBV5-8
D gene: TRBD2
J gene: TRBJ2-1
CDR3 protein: CASSRRTSGGNEQFF
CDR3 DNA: TGTGCCAGCAGCCGAAGGACTAGCGGGGGAAATGAGCAGTTCTTC

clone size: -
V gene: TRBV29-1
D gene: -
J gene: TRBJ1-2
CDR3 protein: CSVGDRWDGYTF
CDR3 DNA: TGCAGCGTTGGCGACAGGTGGGATGGCTACACCTTC

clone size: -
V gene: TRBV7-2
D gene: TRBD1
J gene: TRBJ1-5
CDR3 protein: CASSPSGQGFQPQHF
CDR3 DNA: TGTGCCAGCAGCCCCTCCGGACAGGGCTTTCAGCCCCAGCATTTT

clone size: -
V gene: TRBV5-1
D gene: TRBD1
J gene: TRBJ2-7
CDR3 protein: CASSSQGASYEQYF
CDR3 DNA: TGCGCCAGCAGTTCTCAGGGGGCCTCCTACGAGCAGTACTTC

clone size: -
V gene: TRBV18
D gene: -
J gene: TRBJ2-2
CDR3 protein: CASSPRSATPPAGELFF
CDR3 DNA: TGTGCCAGCTCACCTAGGAGTGCGACTCCCCCCGCCGGGGAGCTGTTTTTT

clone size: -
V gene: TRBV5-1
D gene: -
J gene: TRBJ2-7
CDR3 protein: CASSRSGRNSYEQYF
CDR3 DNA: TGCGCCAGCAGCCGAAGCGGACGCAACTCCTACGAGCAGTACTTC

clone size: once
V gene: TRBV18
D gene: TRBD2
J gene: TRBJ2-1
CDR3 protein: CASSPQISAGPSSYNEQFF
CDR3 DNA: TGTGCCAGCTCACCACAGATTTCAGCGGGACCGAGCTCCTACAATGAGCAGTTCTTC

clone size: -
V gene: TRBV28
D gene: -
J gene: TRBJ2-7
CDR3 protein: CASSYDRSYEQYF
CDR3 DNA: TGTGCCAGCAGTTACGACAGGTCCTACGAGCAGTACTTC

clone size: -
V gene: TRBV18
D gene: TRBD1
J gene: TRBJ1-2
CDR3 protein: CASSPDRGAYGYTF
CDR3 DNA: TGTGCCAGCTCACCGGACAGGGGGGCCTATGGCTACACCTTC

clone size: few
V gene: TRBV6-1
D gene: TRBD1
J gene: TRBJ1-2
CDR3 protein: CASRLGQSNYGYTF
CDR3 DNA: TGTGCCAGCAGGCTGGGACAGTCTAACTATGGCTACACCTTC

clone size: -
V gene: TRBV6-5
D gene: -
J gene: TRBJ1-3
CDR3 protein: CASRQLSGNTIYF
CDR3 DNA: TGTGCCAGCAGACAACTCTCTGGAAACACCATATATTTT

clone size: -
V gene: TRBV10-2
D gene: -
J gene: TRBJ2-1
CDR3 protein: CASSESREATKFF
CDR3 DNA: TGCGCCAGCAGTGAGTCGAGGGAAGCGACAAAGTTCTTC

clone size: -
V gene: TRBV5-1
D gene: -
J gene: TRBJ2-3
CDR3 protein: CASTYPEGGGGDTQYF
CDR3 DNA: TGCGCCAGCACCTACCCCGAAGGGGGAGGTGGGGATACGCAGTATTTT

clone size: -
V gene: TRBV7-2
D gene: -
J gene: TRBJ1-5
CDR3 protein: CASSLVERNQPQHF
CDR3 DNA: TGTGCCAGCAGCTTAGTTGAGAGAAATCAGCCCCAGCATTTT

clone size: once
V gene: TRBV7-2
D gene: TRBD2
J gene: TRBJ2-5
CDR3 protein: CASSLALRLAGEGETQYF
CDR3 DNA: TGTGCCAGCAGCTTAGCGTTAAGATTAGCGGGAGAGGGAGAGACCCAGTACTTC